The T cell receptor beta chain described here comes from a study of metastatic and nonmetastatic thyroid tumors. About the research overall: The study looked at repertoires side by side in blood and in tumor or nodule tissue from malignant and benign thyroid patients.

TCRdb reanalyzed the PCR reads via MiXCR. The profile covers over 65,000 clones, with approximately 12% appearing a single time and approximately 10% taken by the ten largest. This clone was counted ten times or more. Its specificity is not known. Each patient went into thyroid surgery without having received any treatment. This CDR3 is built from 14 residues. V shed 0 bases and J shed 2 bases, with 7 bases lying between them. Germline CDR1 reads LGHDT; CDR2 reads YNNKEL (reference sequence). Study outcomes and limitations: It was reportedly found that TCR beta diversity was significantly higher in malignant thyroid tumors than in benign nodules, a difference seen in both blood and tumor samples.

Sequenced: tumor tissue. The chain employs TRBV3-1 and TRBJ1-2; a possible D gene is TRBD1 (5 bases). The TCR originated in a female donor with papillary thyroid cancer or a benign thyroid nodule (not recorded which). Some clones in this sample may be carry-over from other donors' samples. Here the CDR3 reads CASSQERGNYGYTF. In DNA form, the CDR3 reads TGTGCCAGCAGCCAAGAGAGGGGAAACTATGGCTACACCTTC.